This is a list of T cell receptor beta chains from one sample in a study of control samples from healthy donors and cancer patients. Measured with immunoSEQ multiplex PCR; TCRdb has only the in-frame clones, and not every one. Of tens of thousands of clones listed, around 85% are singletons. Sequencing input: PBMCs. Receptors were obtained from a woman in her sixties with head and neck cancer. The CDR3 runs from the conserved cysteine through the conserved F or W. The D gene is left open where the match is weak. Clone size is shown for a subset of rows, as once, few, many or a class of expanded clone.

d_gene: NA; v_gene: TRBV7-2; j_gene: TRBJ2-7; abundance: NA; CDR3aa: CASSSGRVSYEQYF; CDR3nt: TGTGCCAGCAGCTCGGGACGGGTCTCCTACGAGCAGTACTTC
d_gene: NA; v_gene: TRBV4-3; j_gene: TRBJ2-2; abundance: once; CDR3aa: CASSPPDVGANTGELFF; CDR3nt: TGCGCCAGCAGCCCCCCCGACGTAGGAGCGAACACCGGGGAGCTGTTTTTT
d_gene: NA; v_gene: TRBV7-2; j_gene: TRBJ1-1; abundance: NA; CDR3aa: CASSLEGGGVTEAFF; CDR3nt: TGTGCCAGCAGCTTAGAGGGGGGCGGGGTCACTGAAGCTTTCTTT
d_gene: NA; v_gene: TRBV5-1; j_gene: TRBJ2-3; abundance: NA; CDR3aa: CASSLGRDTDTQYF; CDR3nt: TGCGCCAGCAGCTTGGGCAGGGACACAGATACGCAGTATTTT
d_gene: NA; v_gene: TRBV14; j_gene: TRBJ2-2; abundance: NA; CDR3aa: CASSQLDRRFTGELFF; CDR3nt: TGTGCCAGCAGCCAACTCGACAGGCGCTTCACCGGGGAGCTGTTTTTT
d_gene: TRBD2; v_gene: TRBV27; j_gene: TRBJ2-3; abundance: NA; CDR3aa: CASSKRTSGGTDTQYF; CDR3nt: TGTGCCAGCAGTAAAAGGACTAGCGGGGGCACAGATACGCAGTATTTT
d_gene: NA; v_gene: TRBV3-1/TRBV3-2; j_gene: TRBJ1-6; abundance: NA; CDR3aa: CATRGTAGSPLHF; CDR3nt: TGTGCTACGAGGGGAACAGCCGGGTCACCCCTCCACTTT
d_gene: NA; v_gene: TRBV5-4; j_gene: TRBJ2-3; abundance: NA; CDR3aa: CASSFGISLDTQYF; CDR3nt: TGTGCCAGCAGCTTTGGAATCAGCCTAGATACGCAGTATTTT
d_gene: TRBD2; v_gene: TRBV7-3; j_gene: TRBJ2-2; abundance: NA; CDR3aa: CASSLSAGANTGELFF; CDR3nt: TGTGCCAGCAGCTTAAGTGCGGGGGCGAACACCGGGGAGCTGTTTTTT
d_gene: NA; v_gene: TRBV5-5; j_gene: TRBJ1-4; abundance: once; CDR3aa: CASSSSWDSTNEKLFF; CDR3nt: TGTGCCAGCAGCTCCTCATGGGATAGCACTAATGAAAAACTGTTTTTT
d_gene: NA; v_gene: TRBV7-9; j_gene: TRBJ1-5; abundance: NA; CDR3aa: CASSSRGGDQPQHF; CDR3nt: TGTGCCAGCAGCTCCCGGGGGGGGGATCAGCCCCAGCATTTT
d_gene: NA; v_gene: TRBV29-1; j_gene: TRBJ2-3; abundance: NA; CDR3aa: CSVEQGRTDTQYF; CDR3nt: TGCAGCGTAGAACAGGGTCGGACAGATACGCAGTATTTT
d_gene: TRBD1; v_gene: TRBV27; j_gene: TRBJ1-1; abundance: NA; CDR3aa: CASSQGTGVSNTEAFF; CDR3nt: TGTGCCAGCAGCCAAGGGACAGGGGTATCGAACACTGAAGCTTTCTTT
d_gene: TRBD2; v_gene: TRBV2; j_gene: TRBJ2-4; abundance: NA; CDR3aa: CASSDTGGIIKNIQYF; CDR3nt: TGTGCCAGCAGTGACACGGGGGGGATAATAAAAAACATTCAGTACTTC
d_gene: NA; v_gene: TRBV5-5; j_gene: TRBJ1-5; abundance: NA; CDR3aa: CASSLDGSPNQPQHF; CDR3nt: TGTGCCAGCAGCTTGGACGGCAGCCCCAATCAGCCCCAGCATTTT
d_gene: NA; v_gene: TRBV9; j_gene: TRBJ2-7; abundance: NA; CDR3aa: CASSVGTGGVYEQYF; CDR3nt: TGTGCCAGCAGCGTTGGGACTGGCGGGGTCTACGAGCAGTACTTC
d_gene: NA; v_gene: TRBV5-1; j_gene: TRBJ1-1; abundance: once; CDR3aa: CASSLAQGTEAFF; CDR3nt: TGCGCCAGCAGCTTGGCCCAAGGGACTGAAGCTTTCTTT
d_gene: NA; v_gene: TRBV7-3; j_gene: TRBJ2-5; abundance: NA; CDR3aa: CASSVGHQETQYF; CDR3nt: TGTGCCAGCAGCGTGGGACACCAAGAGACCCAGTACTTC
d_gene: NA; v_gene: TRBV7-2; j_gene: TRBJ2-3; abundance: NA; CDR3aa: CASSFYGQSTDTQYF; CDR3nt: TGTGCCAGCAGCTTCTACGGACAGAGCACAGATACGCAGTATTTT
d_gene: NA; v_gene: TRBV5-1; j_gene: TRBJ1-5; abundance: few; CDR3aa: CASSLGRAKKSNQPQHF; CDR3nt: TGCGCCAGCAGCTTAGGGCGGGCCAAGAAAAGCAATCAGCCCCAGCATTTT
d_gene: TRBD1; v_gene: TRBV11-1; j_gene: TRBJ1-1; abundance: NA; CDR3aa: CASARTGGRTEAFF; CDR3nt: TGTGCCAGCGCGAGGACAGGGGGCCGTACTGAAGCTTTCTTT
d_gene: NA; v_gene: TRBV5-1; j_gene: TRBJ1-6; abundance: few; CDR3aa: CASSLNGQTDSPLHF; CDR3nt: TGCGCCAGCAGCTTGAACGGACAGACTGATTCACCCCTCCACTTT
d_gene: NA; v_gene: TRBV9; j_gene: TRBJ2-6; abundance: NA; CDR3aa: CASSDDRTGANVLTF; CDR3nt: TGTGCCAGCAGCGACGACAGGACTGGGGCCAACGTCCTGACTTTC
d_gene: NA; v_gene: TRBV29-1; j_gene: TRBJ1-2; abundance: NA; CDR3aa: CSVEDITAYGYTF; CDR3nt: TGCAGCGTTGAAGATATTACAGCTTATGGCTACACCTTC
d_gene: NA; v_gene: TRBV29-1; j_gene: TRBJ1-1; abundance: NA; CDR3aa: CSVVEAWTEAFF; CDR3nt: TGCAGCGTTGTGGAGGCGTGGACTGAAGCTTTCTTT
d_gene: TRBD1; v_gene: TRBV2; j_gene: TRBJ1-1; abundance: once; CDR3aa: CASSMDRGRGTEAFF; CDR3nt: TGTGCCAGCAGCATGGACAGGGGGCGGGGCACTGAAGCTTTCTTT
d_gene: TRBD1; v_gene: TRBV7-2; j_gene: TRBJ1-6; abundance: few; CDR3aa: CASSLRDRGNSPLHF; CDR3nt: TGTGCCAGCAGCTTAAGGGACAGGGGAAATTCACCCCTCCACTTT
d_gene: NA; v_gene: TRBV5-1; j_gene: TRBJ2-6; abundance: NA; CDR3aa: CASLNGANVLTF; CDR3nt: TGCGCCAGCTTAAATGGGGCCAACGTCCTGACTTTC
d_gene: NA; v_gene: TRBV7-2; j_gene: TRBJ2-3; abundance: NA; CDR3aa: CASRTLGSPQYF; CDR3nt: TGTGCCAGCAGGACCCTAGGGTCTCCGCAGTATTTT
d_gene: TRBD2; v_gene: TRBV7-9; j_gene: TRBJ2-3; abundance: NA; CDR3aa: CASSLALAGADTQYF; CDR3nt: TGTGCCAGCAGCTTAGCGCTAGCGGGAGCAGATACGCAGTATTTT
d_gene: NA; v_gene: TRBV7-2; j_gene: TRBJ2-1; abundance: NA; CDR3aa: CASSPESSRYNEQFF; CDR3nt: TGTGCCAGCAGCCCGGAGAGCTCGAGGTACAATGAGCAGTTCTTC
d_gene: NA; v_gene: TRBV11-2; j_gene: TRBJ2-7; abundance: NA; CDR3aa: CASSLGGGEQYF; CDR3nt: TGTGCCAGCAGCTTAGGTGGCGGCGAGCAGTACTTC
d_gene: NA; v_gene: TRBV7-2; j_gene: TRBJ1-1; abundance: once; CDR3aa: CASSLVTNLNTEAFF; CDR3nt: TGTGCCAGCAGCTTGGTGACAAACCTGAACACTGAAGCTTTCTTT
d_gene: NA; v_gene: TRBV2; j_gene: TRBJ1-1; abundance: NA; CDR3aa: CASREAGLTNTLLRF; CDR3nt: TGTGCCAGCAGGGAAGCTGGACTCACCAACACACTCCTCAGATTT
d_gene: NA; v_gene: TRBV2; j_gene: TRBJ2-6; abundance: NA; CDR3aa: CASSETGDSGANVLTF; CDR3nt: TGTGCCAGCAGTGAAACAGGAGACTCTGGGGCCAACGTCCTGACTTTC
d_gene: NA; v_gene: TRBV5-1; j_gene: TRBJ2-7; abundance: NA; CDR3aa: CASSTSYEQYF; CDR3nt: TGCGCCAGCAGCACCTCCTACGAGCAGTACTTC
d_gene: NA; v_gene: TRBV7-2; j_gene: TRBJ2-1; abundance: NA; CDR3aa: CASSTLGTYNEQFF; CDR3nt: TGTGCCAGCAGCACACTAGGGACCTACAATGAGCAGTTCTTC